This TCR beta chain was found in a study of OX40 agonist ivuxolimab in advanced cancers. Regarding the study in general: The costimulatory receptor OX40 (CD134) was targeted by ivuxolimab, a fully human IgG2 agonistic monoclonal antibody. Of the roughly 52 dose-escalation patients, hepatocellular carcinoma was present in around 20, melanoma in approximately 15, renal cell carcinoma in 9 and head and neck cancer in 9. A male proportion of 82.7% and a mean age of about 60 years, ranging from roughly 23 to 90, were recorded for the dose-escalation cohort. Intravenous ivuxolimab was administered to patients every 2 weeks at six dose levels: 0.01, 0.1, 0.3, 1.5, 3 and 10 mg/kg. Peripheral TCRbeta sequencing was intended to test whether TCR sequence diversity was altered and clonal T-cell expansion was caused by ivuxolimab. The paper covers the monotherapy dose-escalation part of the phase I ivuxolimab trial, which included N of about 56 patients. Partial responses occurred in three dose-escalation patients: two with cutaneous melanoma and one with hepatocellular carcinoma. Prior anti-PD-1, anti-PD-L1 or anti-CTLA-4 therapy was permitted, and checkpoint inhibitors had been received by 40% to 50% of dose-escalation patients.

Comment on this clone: Its antigen is unknown. Base qualities are not recorded, but no much larger clone differs from it by a single base.

Patients with autoimmune disease history or receiving systemic immunosuppression were excluded from the trial. Peripheral blood for TCR sequencing was drawn from every dose cohort at baseline, at cycle 4 day 1 and at cycle 7 day 1. The samples were taken from a phase I, first-in-human, multicenter, open-label dose-escalation trial of ivuxolimab. Adults with locally advanced or metastatic melanoma, renal cell, hepatocellular, or head and neck squamous cell carcinoma were enrolled in the trial. CD4+ and CD8+ T cells were sorted separately from peripheral blood before TCR sequencing. Paper-wide results and their limitations: Low levels of normalized T-cell clonal expansion were also seen in some nonresponding patients. In the 0.1-3.0 mg/kg groups, partial responders had among the lowest normalized peripheral clonal expansion, particularly in CD8+ T cells. Which antigens the clonally expanded peripheral T cells were specific for was not determined. After ivuxolimab, expanded clones were on average more numerous among CD8+ T cells than among CD4+ T cells. At doses of 0.1 to 3.0 mg/kg, clonal expansion of both CD4+ and CD8+ blood T cells was observed from baseline to week 6.

Looking up the germline V gene yields CDR1 MNHEY and CDR2 SVGAGI. Spanning cysteine to phenylalanine, the CDR3 consists of 16 amino acids. The kept DNA is CDR3 alone, 48 bases in frame from the first base. V is pruned by 2 bases and J by 2 bases, leaving 4 bases of the junction without a gene match. Genomic DNA was isolated from the sorted cells so that the TCRbeta CDR3 region could be sequenced. The immunoSEQ Assay was used to sequence the TCRbeta CDR3 regions. Entries here come from immuneACCESS through TCRdb and include only in-frame sequences with V and J called. Some clones fail to appear in such tables; in the studies checked, an unresolved V gene covers under half of the shortfall, and the cause of the remainder is unknown. The sample data list roughly 73,000 clones, and just over 85% of these were observed just once. Together, the top ten hold approximately 2.3% of the sample.

This sequence uses TRBV6-5 and TRBJ2-2; TRBD1 lines up with 8 middle nucleotides. The starting material was CD4+ or CD8+ T cells sorted from blood, obtained in a trial of the OX40 agonist ivuxolimab. The sequence came from an adult with an advanced solid tumor such as melanoma, head and neck, liver or kidney cancer. For the CDR3, the sequence is CASSYGQGVNTGELFF. The DNA sequence reads TGTGCCAGCAGTTACGGACAGGGCGTTAACACCGGGGAGCTGTTTTTT.